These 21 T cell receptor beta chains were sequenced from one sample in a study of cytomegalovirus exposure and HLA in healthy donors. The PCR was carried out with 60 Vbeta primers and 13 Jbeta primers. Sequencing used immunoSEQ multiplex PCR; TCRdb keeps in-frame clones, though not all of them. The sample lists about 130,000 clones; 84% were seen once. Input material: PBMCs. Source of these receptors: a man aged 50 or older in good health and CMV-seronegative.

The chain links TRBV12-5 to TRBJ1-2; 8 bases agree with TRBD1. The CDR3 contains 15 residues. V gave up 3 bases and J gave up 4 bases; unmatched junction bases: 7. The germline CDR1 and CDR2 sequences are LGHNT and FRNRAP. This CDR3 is CASGFGDRPGYGYTF. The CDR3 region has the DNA TGTGCTAGTGGTTTCGGGGACAGGCCGGGCTATGGCTACACCTTC.

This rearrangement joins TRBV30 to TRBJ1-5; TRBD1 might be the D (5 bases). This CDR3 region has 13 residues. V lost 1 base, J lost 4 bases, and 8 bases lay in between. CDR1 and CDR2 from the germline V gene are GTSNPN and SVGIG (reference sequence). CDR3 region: CAWSDRGNQPQHF. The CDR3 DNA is TGTGCCTGGAGTGATCGGGGGAATCAGCCCCAGCATTTT.

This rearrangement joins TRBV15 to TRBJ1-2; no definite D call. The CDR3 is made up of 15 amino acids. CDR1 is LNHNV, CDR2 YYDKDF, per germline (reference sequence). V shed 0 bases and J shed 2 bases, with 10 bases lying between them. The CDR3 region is CATSRDPKPNYGYTF. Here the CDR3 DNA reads TGTGCCACCAGCAGAGATCCGAAGCCCAACTATGGCTACACCTTC.

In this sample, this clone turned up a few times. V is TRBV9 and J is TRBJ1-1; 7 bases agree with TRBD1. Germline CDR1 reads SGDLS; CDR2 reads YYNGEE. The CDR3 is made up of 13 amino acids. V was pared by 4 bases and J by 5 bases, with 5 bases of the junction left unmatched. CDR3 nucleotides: TGTGCCAGCAGCTTCACAGGGGAGACTGAAGCTTTCTTT. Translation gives CASSFTGETEAFF.

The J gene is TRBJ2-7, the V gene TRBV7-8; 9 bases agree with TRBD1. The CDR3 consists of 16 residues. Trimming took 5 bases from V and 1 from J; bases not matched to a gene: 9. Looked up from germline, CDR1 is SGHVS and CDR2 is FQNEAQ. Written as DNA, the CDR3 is TGTGCCAGCAGCGCAGAAGCCGGGACAGGGTCCTACGAGCAGTACTTC. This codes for CASSAEAGTGSYEQYF.

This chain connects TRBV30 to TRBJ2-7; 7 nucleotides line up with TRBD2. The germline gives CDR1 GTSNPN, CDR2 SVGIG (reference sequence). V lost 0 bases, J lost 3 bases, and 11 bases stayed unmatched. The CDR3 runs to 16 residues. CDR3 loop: CAWSVSGRARGYEQYF. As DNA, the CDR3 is TGTGCCTGGAGTGTTAGCGGGCGGGCCCGGGGCTACGAGCAGTACTTC. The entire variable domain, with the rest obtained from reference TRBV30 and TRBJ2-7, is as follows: SQTIHQWPATLVQPVGSPLSLECTVEGTSNPNLYWYRQAAGRGLQLLFYSVGIGQISSEVPQNLSASRPQDRQFILSSKKLLLSDSGFYLCAWSVSGRARGYEQYFGPGTRLTVT.

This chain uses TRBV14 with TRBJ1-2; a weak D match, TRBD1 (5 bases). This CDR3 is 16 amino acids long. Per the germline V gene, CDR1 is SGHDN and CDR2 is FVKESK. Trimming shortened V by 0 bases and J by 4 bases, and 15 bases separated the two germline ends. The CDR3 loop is CASSQEPAGPSYGYTF. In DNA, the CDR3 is TGTGCCAGCAGCCAAGAGCCCGCAGGGCCCTCCTATGGCTACACCTTC.

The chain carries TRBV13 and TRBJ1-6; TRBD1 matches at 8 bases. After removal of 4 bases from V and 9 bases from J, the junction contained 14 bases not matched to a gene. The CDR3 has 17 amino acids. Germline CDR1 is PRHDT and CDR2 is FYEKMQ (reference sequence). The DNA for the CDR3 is TGTGCCAGCAGCTCCCCTTCTGGACAGGGTGGGAGTTCACCCCTCCACTTT. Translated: CASSSPSGQGGSSPLHF.

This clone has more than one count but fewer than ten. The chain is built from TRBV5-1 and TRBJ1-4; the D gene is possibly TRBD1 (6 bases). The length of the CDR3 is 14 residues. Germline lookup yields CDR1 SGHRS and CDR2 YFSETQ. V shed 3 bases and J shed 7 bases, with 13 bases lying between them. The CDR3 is CASSSQGISEKLFF. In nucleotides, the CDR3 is TGCGCCAGCAGCTCGCAGGGGATCAGTGAAAAACTGTTTTTT. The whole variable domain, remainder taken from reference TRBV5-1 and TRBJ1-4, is KAGVTQTPRYLIKTRGQQVTLSCSPISGHRSVSWYQQTPGQGLQFLFEYFSETQRNKGNFPGRFSGRQFSNSRSEMNVSTLELGDSALYLCASSSQGISEKLFFGSGTQLSVL.

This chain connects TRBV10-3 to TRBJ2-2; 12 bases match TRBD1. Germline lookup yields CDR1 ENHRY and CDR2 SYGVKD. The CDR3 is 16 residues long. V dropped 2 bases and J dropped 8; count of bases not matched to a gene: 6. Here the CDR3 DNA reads TGTGCCATCAGTGAGGCAGGGACAGGGGGCGCGGGGGAGCTGTTTTTT. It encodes CAISEAGTGGAGELFF.

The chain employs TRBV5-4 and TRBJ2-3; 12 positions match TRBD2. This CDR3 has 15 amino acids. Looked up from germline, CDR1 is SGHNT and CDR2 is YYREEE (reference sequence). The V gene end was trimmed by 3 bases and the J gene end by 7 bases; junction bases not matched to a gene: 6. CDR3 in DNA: TGTGCCAGCAGCTCTCTAGCGGGGGGGTTCCATACGCAGTATTTT. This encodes CASSSLAGGFHTQYF.

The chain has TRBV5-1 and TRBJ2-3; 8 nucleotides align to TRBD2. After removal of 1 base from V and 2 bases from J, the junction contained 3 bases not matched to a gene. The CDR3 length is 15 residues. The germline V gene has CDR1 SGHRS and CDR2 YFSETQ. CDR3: CASSLPGGPTDTQYF. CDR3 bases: TGCGCCAGCAGCTTGCCGGGGGGGCCCACAGATACGCAGTATTTT. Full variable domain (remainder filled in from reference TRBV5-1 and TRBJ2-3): KAGVTQTPRYLIKTRGQQVTLSCSPISGHRSVSWYQQTPGQGLQFLFEYFSETQRNKGNFPGRFSGRQFSNSRSEMNVSTLELGDSALYLCASSLPGGPTDTQYFGPGTRLTVL.

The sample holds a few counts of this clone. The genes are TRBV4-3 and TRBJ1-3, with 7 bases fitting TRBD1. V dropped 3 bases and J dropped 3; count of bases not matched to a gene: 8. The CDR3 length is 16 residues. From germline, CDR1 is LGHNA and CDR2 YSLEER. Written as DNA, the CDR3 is TGCGCCAGCAGCCAGTGGAAGGGGGCGGGTGGAAACACCATATATTTT. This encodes CASSQWKGAGGNTIYF.

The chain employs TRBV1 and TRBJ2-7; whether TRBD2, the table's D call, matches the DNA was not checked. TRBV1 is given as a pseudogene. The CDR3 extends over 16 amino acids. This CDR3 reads CTSSQPTSGATYEQYF. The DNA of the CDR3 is TGCACCAGCAGCCAGCCTACTAGCGGGGCTACCTACGAGCAGTACTTC.

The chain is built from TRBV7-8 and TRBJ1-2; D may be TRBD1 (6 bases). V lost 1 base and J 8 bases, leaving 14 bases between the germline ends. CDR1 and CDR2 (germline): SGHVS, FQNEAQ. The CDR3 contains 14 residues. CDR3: CASSLDRVGKGYTF. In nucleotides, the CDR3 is TGTGCCAGCAGCTTAGACAGGGTCGGTAAAGGCTACACCTTC.

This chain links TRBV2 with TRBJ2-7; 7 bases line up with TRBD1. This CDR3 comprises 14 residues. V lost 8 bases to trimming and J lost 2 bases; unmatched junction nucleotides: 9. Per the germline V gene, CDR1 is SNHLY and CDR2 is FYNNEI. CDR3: CASLRQGHPYEQYF. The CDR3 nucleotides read TGTGCCAGCCTGAGACAGGGCCACCCCTACGAGCAGTACTTC.

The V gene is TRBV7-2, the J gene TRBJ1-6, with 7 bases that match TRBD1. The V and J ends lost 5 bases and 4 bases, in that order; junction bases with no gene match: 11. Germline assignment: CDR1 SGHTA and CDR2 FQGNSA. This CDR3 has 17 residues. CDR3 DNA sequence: TGTGCCAGCAGCCCTCTGGCTTACAGGGGATATAATTCACCCCTCCACTTT. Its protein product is CASSPLAYRGYNSPLHF.

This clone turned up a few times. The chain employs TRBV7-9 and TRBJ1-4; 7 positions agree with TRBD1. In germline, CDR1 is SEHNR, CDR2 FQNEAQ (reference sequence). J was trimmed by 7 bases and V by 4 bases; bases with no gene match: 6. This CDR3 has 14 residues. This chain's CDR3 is CASSSGQQAEKLFF. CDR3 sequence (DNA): TGTGCCAGCAGCTCGGGACAGCAGGCTGAAAAACTGTTTTTT.

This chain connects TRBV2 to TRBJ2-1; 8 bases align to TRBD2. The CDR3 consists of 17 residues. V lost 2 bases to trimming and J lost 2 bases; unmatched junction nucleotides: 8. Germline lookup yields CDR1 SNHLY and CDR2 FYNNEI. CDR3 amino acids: CASSEPKAGGTYNEQFF. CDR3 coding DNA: TGTGCCAGCAGTGAACCAAAGGCGGGGGGCACCTACAATGAGCAGTTCTTC.

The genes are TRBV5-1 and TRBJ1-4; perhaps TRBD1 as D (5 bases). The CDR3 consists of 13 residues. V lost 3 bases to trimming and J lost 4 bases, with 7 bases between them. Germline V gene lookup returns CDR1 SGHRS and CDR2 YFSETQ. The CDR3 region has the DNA TGCGCCAGCAGCTCCGGGGGTAATGAAAAACTGTTTTTT. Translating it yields CASSSGGNEKLFF.

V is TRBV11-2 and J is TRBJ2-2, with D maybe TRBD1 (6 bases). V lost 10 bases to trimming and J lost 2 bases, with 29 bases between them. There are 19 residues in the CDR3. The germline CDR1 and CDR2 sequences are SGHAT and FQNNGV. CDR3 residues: CATPLEGQGRRPNTGELFF. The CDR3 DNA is TGTGCCACACCCCTTGAGGGACAAGGGAGACGCCCAAACACCGGGGAGCTGTTTTTT.